The 21 T cell receptor beta chains reported below all come from one sample, sequenced in a study of T cells in localized non-small cell lung cancer. The method was immunoSEQ multiplex PCR; TCRdb's version includes in-frame clones alone and lacks a portion of them. The sample shows tens of thousands of clones, roughly 88% of them seen only once. The starting material was peripheral blood, obtained before any cancer treatment. The receptors stem from a woman aged 35-75 years with stage I lung adenocarcinoma.

Here the CDR3 reads CTSSQDMARPEKLFF. As DNA, the CDR3 is TGCACCAGCAGCCAAGATATGGCCAGGCCCGAAAAACTGTTTTTT. V usage is TRBV1 and J usage is TRBJ1-4; the table's TRBD1 call for D was not verified on the DNA. TRBV1 corresponds to a pseudogene. The CDR3 contains 15 residues.

The chain joins TRBV27 to TRBJ2-3, with D perhaps matching TRBD2 (5 bases). With 2 bases removed from V and 2 bases from J, the gap between germline ends came to 11 bases. Germline CDR1 MNHEY, CDR2 SMNVEV (reference sequence). This CDR3 has 15 amino acids. The CDR3 protein is CASSLGSKHTDTQYF. The DNA for the CDR3 is TGTGCCAGCAGTTTAGGGAGTAAACACACAGATACGCAGTATTTT.

The rearrangement links TRBV30 to TRBJ2-3; D gene uncertain. Trimming cost V 2 bases and J 0 bases, with 9 bases left between them. The germline gives CDR1 GTSNPN, CDR2 SVGIG (reference sequence). The CDR3 is 14 residues long. CDR3 sequence reads: CAWSPGPSTDTQYF. The DNA of the CDR3 is TGTGCCTGGAGTCCCGGACCTAGCACAGATACGCAGTATTTT.

The rearrangement joins TRBV10-3 to TRBJ1-5; no reliable D call. Germline V gene sequence: CDR1 ENHRY, CDR2 SYGVKD. Trimming took off 3 bases at V and 2 bases at J, with 5 bases between the two ends. The CDR3 consists of 13 residues. The CDR3 reads CAISDTRNQPQHF. Here the CDR3 DNA reads TGTGCCATCAGTGATACGCGCAATCAGCCCCAGCATTTT.

The chain links TRBV9 to TRBJ2-1; 14 bases match TRBD2. V was pared by 2 bases and J by 3 bases, with 4 bases of the junction left unmatched. This CDR3 comprises 17 residues. Germline CDR1 and CDR2: SGDLS and YYNGEE. In DNA, the CDR3 is TGTGCCAGCAGCGTTGGGACTAGCGGGAGTGGCTACAATGAGCAGTTCTTC. Translating it yields CASSVGTSGSGYNEQFF.

This clone was recorded once. The rearrangement links TRBV19 to TRBJ2-1; possibly TRBD1 or TRBD2 for D (6 bases each). Germline CDR1 and CDR2: LNHDA and SQIVND (reference sequence). The CDR3 covers 15 residues. The ends were cut back, 4 bases at V and 1 base at J, with 11 bases in the middle. DNA of the CDR3: TGTGCCAGTAGTAAGGGGGGACTTTCCTACAATGAGCAGTTCTTC. Amino acid sequence: CASSKGGLSYNEQFF.

The rearrangement links TRBV9 to TRBJ2-7, with 9 positions matching TRBD1. Losses at the gene ends were 4 bases for V and 4 bases for J; bases not matched to a gene: 6. The CDR3 length is 14 residues. Germline V lookup: CDR1 SGDLS, CDR2 YYNGEE. The CDR3 reads CASSPTGGGYEQYF. The CDR3 DNA sequence: TGTGCCAGCAGCCCCACAGGGGGCGGGTACGAGCAGTACTTC.

This clone was observed once. The V and J genes are TRBV5-6 and TRBJ2-7, with 8 bases aligning to TRBD1. V lost 0 bases, J lost 3 bases, and 2 bases stayed unmatched. Per the germline V gene, CDR1 is SGHDT and CDR2 is YYEEEE. This CDR3 spans 14 amino acids. CDR3 amino acids: CASSLGTGNYEQYF. DNA for the CDR3: TGTGCCAGCAGCTTGGGGACAGGGAACTACGAGCAGTACTTC.

V gene TRBV5-1 combines with J gene TRBJ2-5; 7 bases are a match to TRBD2. The junction had 10 bases not matched to a gene; V was cut back by 0 bases and J by 2 bases. This CDR3 comprises 17 residues. Germline CDR1 is SGHRS and CDR2 is YFSETQ. The chain's CDR3 is CASSLAQDTGGQETQYF. The CDR3 nucleotides read TGCGCCAGCAGCTTGGCCCAGGACACCGGGGGGCAAGAGACCCAGTACTTC. Supplemented by reference TRBV5-1 and TRBJ2-5, the full variable domain reads KAGVTQTPRYLIKTRGQQVTLSCSPISGHRSVSWYQQTPGQGLQFLFEYFSETQRNKGNFPGRFSGRQFSNSRSEMNVSTLELGDSALYLCASSLAQDTGGQETQYFGPGTRLLVL.

The chain combines TRBV5-1 with TRBJ1-1; 10 bases are shared with TRBD1. CDR3 length equals 16 residues. V trimming: 4 bases; J trimming: 6 bases; junction bases outside the gene matches: 12. Germline V gene sequence: CDR1 SGHRS, CDR2 YFSETQ. The CDR3 nucleotides read TGCGCCAGCAGCAGTCCCGGGACAGGGGCGATCGCTGAAGCTTTCTTT. This codes for CASSSPGTGAIAEAFF.

The chain employs TRBV27 and TRBJ2-7; 9 nucleotides match TRBD2. CDR3 length equals 14 residues. Germline V CDR1 and CDR2: MNHEY, SMNVEV (reference sequence). Trimming removed 7 bases from V and 6 bases from J; junction bases left unmatched: 10. The CDR3 region is CASIAGGRLGEQYF. The CDR3 bases are TGTGCCAGCATCGCGGGGGGGCGACTGGGCGAGCAGTACTTC.

For the CDR3, the DNA is TGCGCCAGCAGCTTAATGGACAGCACTGAAGCTTTCTTT. This translates into CASSLMDSTEAFF. V is TRBV5-1 and J is TRBJ1-1, with a tentative D call TRBD1 (6 bases). CDR1 and CDR2 (germline): SGHRS, YFSETQ. The V end lost 2 bases, the J end lost 4 bases, and 9 bases lay between the germline ends. The CDR3 contains 13 residues.

The chain is built from TRBV19 and TRBJ1-2; no clear D. This CDR3 contains 14 residues. V dropped 5 bases and J dropped 3 bases, with 13 bases sitting between them. From germline, CDR1 is LNHDA and CDR2 SQIVND (reference sequence). CDR3 in amino acids: CASSARPEDYGYTF. The CDR3 coding sequence is TGTGCCAGTAGTGCGAGGCCAGAGGACTATGGCTACACCTTC.

The rearrangement links TRBV4-3 to TRBJ1-3, with D perhaps matching TRBD1 (5 bases). The germline V and J ends were trimmed by 0 bases and 0 bases, with 21 bases remaining between them. Germline CDR1 and CDR2: LGHNA and YSLEER. The CDR3 runs 20 residues. CDR3 bases: TGCGCCAGCAGCCAAGACCCCCAGGGCCATTCCTTAATCTCTGGAAACACCATATATTTT. Translated: CASSQDPQGHSLISGNTIYF.

The chain joins TRBV6-6 to TRBJ2-4; D gene uncertain. CDR3 length: 13 residues. CDR1 and CDR2 (germline): MNHNY, SVGAGI (reference sequence). Trimming removed 7 bases at V and 6 bases at J, with 13 bases between. The CDR3 region has the DNA TGTGCCAGCACCCCCAGCAACTCAAACATTCAGTACTTC. This encodes CASTPSNSNIQYF.

This chain uses TRBV29-1 with TRBJ2-5, with D tentatively TRBD1 (6 bases). Germline V CDR1 and CDR2: SQVTM, ANQGSEA. The V gene lost 5 bases and the J gene lost 3 bases, with 19 bases spanning the gap. The CDR3 totals 15 residues. Written as DNA, the CDR3 is TGCAGCGTTCTCCACCGGACAGACCCCAAAGAGACCCAGTACTTC. Protein sequence: CSVLHRTDPKETQYF.

V is TRBV7-3 and J is TRBJ2-7; TRBD2 aligns across 7 bases. Germline trimming cut 2 bases from V and 5 bases from J; bases unmatched to any gene: 6. CDR1 and CDR2 (germline): SGHTA, FQGTGA. This CDR3 spans 14 amino acids. The CDR3 sequence is CASSLGVAGDEQYF. Here the CDR3 DNA reads TGTGCCAGCAGCTTAGGGGTAGCGGGCGACGAGCAGTACTTC.

The gene calls are TRBV2 and TRBJ2-3, with a tentative D call TRBD1 (5 bases). V was pared by 3 bases and J by 6 bases, with 7 bases between. In germline, CDR1 is SNHLY, CDR2 FYNNEI. This CDR3 comprises 12 residues. Here the CDR3 DNA reads TGTGCCAGCAGTGATAACAGGGATACGCAGTATTTT. It translates to CASSDNRDTQYF.

The V gene is TRBV7-9, the J gene TRBJ2-3; D is perhaps TRBD2 (7 bases). V lost 5 bases and J lost 3, with 18 bases in between. This CDR3 is 16 amino acids long. The germline V gene encodes CDR1 SEHNR and CDR2 FQNEAQ (reference sequence). This CDR3 reads CASSPLTGGRTDTQYF. DNA for the CDR3: TGTGCCAGCAGCCCTTTAACGGGGGGCCGGACAGATACGCAGTATTTT.

This chain connects TRBV9 to TRBJ2-3, with TRBD1 as a possible D gene (5 bases). Germline V gives CDR1 SGDLS, CDR2 YYNGEE. V lost 0 bases and J 0 bases, leaving 8 bases between the germline ends. The CDR3 is made up of 15 amino acids. For the CDR3, the DNA is TGTGCCAGCAGCGTAGATGGGGCTAGCACAGATACGCAGTATTTT. This gives the protein CASSVDGASTDTQYF.

This chain uses TRBV6-5 with TRBJ1-2; D gene unclear. The V end lost 8 bases, the J end lost 3 bases, and 7 bases lay between the germline ends. This CDR3 is built from 11 residues. Germline V lookup: CDR1 MNHEY, CDR2 SVGAGI. CDR3 in DNA: TGTGCCAGCCGACAATACTATGGCTACACCTTC. This translates into CASRQYYGYTF.